Given below is one TCR beta chain in context. The antigen remains unidentified. Noted time point: newly diagnosed GD, antithyroid drugs for less than 3 months. PBMC-extracted RNA yielded the TCR library. Arm-PCR of CDR3 regions and iRepertoire HTBI primers were used to build TCR beta libraries. One entry per CDR3 protein results from TCRdb running MiXCR on the multiplex PCR reads. The data show about 620,000 distinct CDR3 sequences, roughly 15% seen once. This sample stems from a study of regulatory T cells in long-lasting Graves disease. V was clipped by 3 bases and J by 4 bases; unmatched bases: 5. This CDR3 is 15 amino acids long. Germline-derived CDR1 and CDR2 are GTSNPN and SVGIG (reference sequence). Study-wide findings and caveats: Newly diagnosed Graves' patients exceeded persistent ones in TCR diversity. Patients with persistent disease shared 2,741 public clonotypes, outpacing the roughly 970 shared by new patients.

The same sample was also studied in work on T cells in Graves' hyperthyroidism and ophthalmopathy. That source notes: A first-round RT-PCR of the TCR CDR3 used the HTBI primer set. The model forecast ophthalmopathy, anticipating it by a median approximately 6.1 months before onset.

The sequences come from peripheral blood mononuclear cells (PBMCs), collected at new diagnosis, from a patient treated with antithyroid drugs. The sequence was collected from a woman aged 25-40 years with Graves disease. The rearrangement uses TRBV30 and TRBJ1-5; 11 nucleotides agree with TRBD1. CDR3 sequence: CAWRPRDRGNQPQHF. The CDR3 nucleotides are TGTGCCTGGAGGCCCCGGGACAGGGGGAATCAGCCCCAGCATTTT.